These 6 T cell receptor beta chains originate from one sample sequenced in a study of blood T cell repertoires in COVID-19. Libraries were prepared by immunoSEQ multiplex PCR; TCRdb keeps only in-frame clonotypes and omits some of them. The table includes 250,000 to 350,000 clones, roughly 89% detected once. Source material: PBMCs or T cells enriched from blood (not recorded which). The source is a woman aged 18 to 35 who had recovered from COVID-19.

The DNA for the CDR3 is TGTGCCAGCAGCCAGACAAGCGGCGGGGAGCGAACCGGGGAGCTGTTTTTT. Amino acid sequence: CASSQTSGGERTGELFF. The chain joins TRBV3-1 (or the pseudogene TRBV3-2) to TRBJ2-2; D possibly corresponds to TRBD2 (6 bases). The V and J ends lost 3 bases and 5 bases respectively, with 19 bases between them. In germline, CDR1 is LGHDT, CDR2 YNNKEL (reference sequence). The CDR3 has 17 amino acids.

The gene calls are TRBV29-1 and TRBJ1-1; 8 nucleotides agree with TRBD1. CDR3 length: 13 amino acids. The junction had 8 bases not matched to a gene; V was cut back by 7 bases and J by 4 bases. CDR1 and CDR2 from the germline V gene are SQVTM and ANQGSEA. CDR3 region: CSAGQGRATEAFF. The CDR3 DNA reads TGCAGCGCAGGACAGGGACGGGCCACTGAAGCTTTCTTT.

The rearrangement joins TRBV4-1 to TRBJ2-3, with D maybe TRBD2 (5 bases). Germline CDR1 MGHRA, CDR2 YSYEKL. The CDR3 sequence is 14 residues long. V shed 2 bases and J shed 5 bases, with 11 bases lying between them. CDR3 bases: TGCGCCAGCAGCCAACTTCGGGAAGGAGATACGCAGTATTTT. It specifies CASSQLREGDTQYF.

The J gene is TRBJ1-4, the V gene TRBV11-2, with a tentative D call TRBD1 (5 bases). The CDR3 spans 14 residues. The V end lost 2 bases, the J end lost 8 bases, and 12 bases lay between the germline ends. CDR1 is SGHAT, CDR2 FQNNGV, per germline. The CDR3 loop is CASSLSGGGEKLFF. DNA of the CDR3: TGTGCCAGCAGCTTATCGGGCGGGGGGGAAAAACTGTTTTTT.

V usage is TRBV7-2 and J usage is TRBJ1-4; no reliable D call. CDR1 SGHTA and CDR2 FQGNSA come from the germline V gene. The V end was cut by 2 bases, the J end by 3 bases, with 13 bases between. This CDR3 is built from 16 residues. CDR3 nucleotide sequence: TGTGCCAGCAGCTTATGGTCGTCCCGGTCTAATGAAAAACTGTTTTTT. Encoded protein: CASSLWSSRSNEKLFF.

The rearrangement joins TRBV13 to TRBJ1-2, with TRBD1 identical over 9 bases. CDR1 and CDR2 from the germline V gene are PRHDT and FYEKMQ (reference sequence). V was clipped by 3 bases and J by 7 bases; unmatched bases: 12. CDR3 length: 16 amino acids. Here the CDR3 reads CASSFSWDRVIGGYTF. The DNA for the CDR3 is TGTGCCAGCAGCTTTAGTTGGGACAGGGTTATAGGTGGCTACACCTTC.